This T cell receptor (beta chain) originates from a study of T cell changes during pregnancy in multiple sclerosis. Trimming removed 5 bases at V and 5 bases at J, with 16 bases between. CDR1 LGHNA and CDR2 YNFKEQ come from the germline V gene. The CDR3 has 14 residues. TCRdb's copy holds only in-frame clones and misses some; the assay was immunoSEQ multiplex PCR. The table has some 40,000 clones, approximately 92% seen once. Sequenced sample: peripheral blood. This chain joins TRBV4-2 and TRBJ2-7; D perhaps matches TRBD2 (6 bases). This clonotype was obtained from a female donor with multiple sclerosis, enrolled in a pregnancy study. This CDR3 is CASSLDGGGDEQYF. CDR3 DNA sequence: TGTGCCAGCAGCTTGGACGGGGGAGGAGACGAGCAGTACTTC.